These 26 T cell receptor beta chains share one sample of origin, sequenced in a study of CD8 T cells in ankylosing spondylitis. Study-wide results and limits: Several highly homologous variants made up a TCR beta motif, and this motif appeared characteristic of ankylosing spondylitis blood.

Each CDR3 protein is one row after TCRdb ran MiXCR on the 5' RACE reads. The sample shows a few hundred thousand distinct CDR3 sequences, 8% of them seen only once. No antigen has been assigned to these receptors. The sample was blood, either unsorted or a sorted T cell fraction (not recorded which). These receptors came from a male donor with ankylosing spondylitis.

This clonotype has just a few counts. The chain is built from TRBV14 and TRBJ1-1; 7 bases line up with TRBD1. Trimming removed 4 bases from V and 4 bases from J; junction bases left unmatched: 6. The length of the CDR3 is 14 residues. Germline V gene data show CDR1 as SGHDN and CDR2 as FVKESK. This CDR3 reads CASSPKGASTEAFF. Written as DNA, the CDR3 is TGTGCCAGCAGCCCCAAGGGGGCTAGCACTGAAGCTTTCTTT.

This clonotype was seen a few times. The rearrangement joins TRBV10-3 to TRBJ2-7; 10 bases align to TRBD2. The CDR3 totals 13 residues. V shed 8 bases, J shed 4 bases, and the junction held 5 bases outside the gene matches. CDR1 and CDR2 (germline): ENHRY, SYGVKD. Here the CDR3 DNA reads TGTGCCATCGGCCTAGCGGGAGAATACGAGCAGTACTTC. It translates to CAIGLAGEYEQYF.

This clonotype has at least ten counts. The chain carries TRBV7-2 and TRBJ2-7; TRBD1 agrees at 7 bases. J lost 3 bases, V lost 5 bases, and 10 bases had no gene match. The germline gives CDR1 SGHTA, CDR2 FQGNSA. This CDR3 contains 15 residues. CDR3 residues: CASSKQPTGIYEQYF. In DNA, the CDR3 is TGTGCCAGCAGCAAACAACCGACAGGGATCTACGAGCAGTACTTC.

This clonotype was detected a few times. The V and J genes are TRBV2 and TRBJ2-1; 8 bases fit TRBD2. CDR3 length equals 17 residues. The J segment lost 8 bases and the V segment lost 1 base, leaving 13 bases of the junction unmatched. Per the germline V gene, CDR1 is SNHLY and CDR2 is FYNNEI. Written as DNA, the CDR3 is TGTGCCAGCAGTGAAGGGGGGGGGAGCGGGAGTCTCGATGAGCAGTTCTTC. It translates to CASSEGGGSGSLDEQFF.

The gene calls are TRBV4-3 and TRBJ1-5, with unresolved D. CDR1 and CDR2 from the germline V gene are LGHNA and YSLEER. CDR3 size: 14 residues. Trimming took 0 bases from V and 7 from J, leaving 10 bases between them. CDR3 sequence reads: CASSQEYGGQPQHF. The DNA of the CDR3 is TGCGCCAGCAGCCAAGAATATGGAGGGCAGCCCCAGCATTTT.

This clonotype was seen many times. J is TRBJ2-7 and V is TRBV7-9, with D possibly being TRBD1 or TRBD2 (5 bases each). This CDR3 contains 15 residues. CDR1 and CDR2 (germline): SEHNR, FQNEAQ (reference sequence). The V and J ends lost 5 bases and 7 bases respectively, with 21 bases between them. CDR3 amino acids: CASSPRVSWGSEQYF. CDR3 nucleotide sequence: TGTGCCAGCAGCCCCAGGGTCTCATGGGGGTCGGAGCAGTACTTC.

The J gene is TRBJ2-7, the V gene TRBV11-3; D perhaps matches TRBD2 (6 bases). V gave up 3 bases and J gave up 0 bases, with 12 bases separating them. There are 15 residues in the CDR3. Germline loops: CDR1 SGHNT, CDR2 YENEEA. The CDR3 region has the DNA TGTGCCAGCAGCTTCTTCGTCGGGGGCTCCTACGAGCAGTACTTC. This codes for CASSFFVGGSYEQYF.

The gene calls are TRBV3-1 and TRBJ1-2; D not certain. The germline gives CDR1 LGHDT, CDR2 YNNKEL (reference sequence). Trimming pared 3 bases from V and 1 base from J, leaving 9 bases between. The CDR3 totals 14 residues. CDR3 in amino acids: CASSQNVLNYGYTF. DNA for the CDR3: TGTGCCAGCAGCCAGAACGTACTTAACTATGGCTACACCTTC.

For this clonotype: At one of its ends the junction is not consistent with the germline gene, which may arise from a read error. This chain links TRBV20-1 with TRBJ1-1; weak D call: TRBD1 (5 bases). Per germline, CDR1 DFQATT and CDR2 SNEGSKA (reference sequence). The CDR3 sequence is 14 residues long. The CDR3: CSARVFEGNAEAFF. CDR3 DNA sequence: TGCAGTGCTAGAGTTTTCGAGGGGAACGCTGAAGCTTTCTTT.

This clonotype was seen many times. CDR3 sequence: CSASLTSGEKLFF. Here the CDR3 DNA reads TGCAGTGCTAGCTTGACATCTGGTGAAAAACTGTTTTTT. The chain employs TRBV20-1 and TRBJ1-4; the D is unclear. Per germline, CDR1 DFQATT and CDR2 SNEGSKA (reference sequence). The CDR3 is 13 amino acids. V lost 3 bases to trimming and J lost 7 bases, with 12 bases between them.

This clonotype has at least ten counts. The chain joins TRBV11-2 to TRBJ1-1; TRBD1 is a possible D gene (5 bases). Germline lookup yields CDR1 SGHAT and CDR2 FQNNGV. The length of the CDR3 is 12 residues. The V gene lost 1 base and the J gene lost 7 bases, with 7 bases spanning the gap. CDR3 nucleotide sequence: TGTGCCAGCAGCTTAGGGGGGGTTGAAGCTTTCTTT. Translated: CASSLGGVEAFF.

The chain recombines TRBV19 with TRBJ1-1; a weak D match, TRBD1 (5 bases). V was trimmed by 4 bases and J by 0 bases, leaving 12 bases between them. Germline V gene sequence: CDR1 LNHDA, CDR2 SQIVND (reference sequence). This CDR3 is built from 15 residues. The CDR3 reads CASSTDTGMNTEAFF. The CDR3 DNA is TGTGCCAGTAGTACGGACACCGGGATGAACACTGAAGCTTTCTTT.

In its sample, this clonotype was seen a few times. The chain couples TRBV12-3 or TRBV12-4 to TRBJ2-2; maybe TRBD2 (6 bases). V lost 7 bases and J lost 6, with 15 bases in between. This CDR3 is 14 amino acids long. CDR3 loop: CASTSRGKAGELFF. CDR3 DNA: TGTGCCAGCACCTCTCGGGGGAAGGCCGGGGAGCTGTTTTTT.

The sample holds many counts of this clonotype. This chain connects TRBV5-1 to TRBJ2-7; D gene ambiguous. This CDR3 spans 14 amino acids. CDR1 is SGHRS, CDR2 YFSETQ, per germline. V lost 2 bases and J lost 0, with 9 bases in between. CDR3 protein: CASSFASSSYEQYF. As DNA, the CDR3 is TGCGCCAGCAGCTTTGCATCCTCCTCCTACGAGCAGTACTTC. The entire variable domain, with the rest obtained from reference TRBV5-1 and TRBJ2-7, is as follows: KAGVTQTPRYLIKTRGQQVTLSCSPISGHRSVSWYQQTPGQGLQFLFEYFSETQRNKGNFPGRFSGRQFSNSRSEMNVSTLELGDSALYLCASSFASSSYEQYFGPGTRLTVT.

In DNA form, the CDR3 reads TGTGCCAGCAGTTCTACTGCCTCGGCAACTCTGGTTGGGCAGTTCTTC. This translates into CASSSTASATLVGQFF. V is TRBV27 and J is TRBJ2-1, with D hard to call. Trimming removed 4 bases at V and 12 bases at J, with 25 bases between. Germline CDR1 MNHEY, CDR2 SMNVEV (reference sequence). This CDR3 is 16 amino acids long.

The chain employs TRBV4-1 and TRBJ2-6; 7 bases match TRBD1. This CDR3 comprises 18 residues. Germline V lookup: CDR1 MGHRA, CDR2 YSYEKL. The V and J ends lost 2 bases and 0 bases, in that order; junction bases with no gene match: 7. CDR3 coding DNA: TGCGCCAGCAGCCAAAAGGGGGACAGTTCCTCTGGGGCCAACGTCCTGACTTTC. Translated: CASSQKGDSSSGANVLTF.

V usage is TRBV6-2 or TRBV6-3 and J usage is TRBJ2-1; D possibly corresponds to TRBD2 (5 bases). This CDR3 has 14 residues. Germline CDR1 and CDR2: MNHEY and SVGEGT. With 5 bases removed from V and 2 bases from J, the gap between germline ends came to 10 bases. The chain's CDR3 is CASSRTGTYNEQFF. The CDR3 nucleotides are TGTGCCAGCAGTCGGACTGGAACCTACAATGAGCAGTTCTTC.

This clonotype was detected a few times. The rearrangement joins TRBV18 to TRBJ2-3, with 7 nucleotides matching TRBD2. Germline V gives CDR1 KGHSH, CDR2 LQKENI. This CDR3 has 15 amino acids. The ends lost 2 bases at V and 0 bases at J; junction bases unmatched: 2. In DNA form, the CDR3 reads TGTGCCAGCTCACCATATAGCGGGAGCACAGATACGCAGTATTTT. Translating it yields CASSPYSGSTDTQYF.

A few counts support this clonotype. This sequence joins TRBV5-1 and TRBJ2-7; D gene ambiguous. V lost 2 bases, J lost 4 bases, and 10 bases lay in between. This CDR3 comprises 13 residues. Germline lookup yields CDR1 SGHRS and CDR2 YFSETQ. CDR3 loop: CASSFLGLYEQYF. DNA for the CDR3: TGCGCCAGCAGCTTCCTAGGGCTTTACGAGCAGTACTTC. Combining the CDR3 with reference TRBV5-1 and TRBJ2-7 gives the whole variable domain KAGVTQTPRYLIKTRGQQVTLSCSPISGHRSVSWYQQTPGQGLQFLFEYFSETQRNKGNFPGRFSGRQFSNSRSEMNVSTLELGDSALYLCASSFLGLYEQYFGPGTRLTVT.

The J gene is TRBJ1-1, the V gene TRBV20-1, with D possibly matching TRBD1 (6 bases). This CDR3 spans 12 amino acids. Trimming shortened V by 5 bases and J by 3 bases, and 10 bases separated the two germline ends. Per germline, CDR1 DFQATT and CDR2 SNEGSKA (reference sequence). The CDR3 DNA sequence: TGCAGTGCTGTTGGACAGTACACTGAAGCTTTCTTT. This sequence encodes CSAVGQYTEAFF.

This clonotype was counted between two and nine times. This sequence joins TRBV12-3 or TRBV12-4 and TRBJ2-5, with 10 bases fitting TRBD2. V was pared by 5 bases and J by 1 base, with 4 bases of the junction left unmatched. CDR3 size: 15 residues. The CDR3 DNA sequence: TGTGCCAGCAGTCAGACTAGCGGGCTCCAAGAGACCCAGTACTTC. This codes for CASSQTSGLQETQYF.

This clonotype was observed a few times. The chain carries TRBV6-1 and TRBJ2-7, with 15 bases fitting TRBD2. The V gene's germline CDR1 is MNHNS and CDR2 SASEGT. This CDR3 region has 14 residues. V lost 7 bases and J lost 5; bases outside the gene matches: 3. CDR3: CASKGLAGGNEQYF. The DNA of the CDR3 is TGTGCCAGCAAGGGACTAGCGGGAGGTAACGAGCAGTACTTC.

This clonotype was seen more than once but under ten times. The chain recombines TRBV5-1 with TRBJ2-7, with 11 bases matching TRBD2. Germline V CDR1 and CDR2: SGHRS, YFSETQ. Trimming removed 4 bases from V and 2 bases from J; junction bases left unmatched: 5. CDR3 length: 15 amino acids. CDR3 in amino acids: CASSMGLAVTYEQYF. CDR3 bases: TGCGCCAGCAGCATGGGACTAGCGGTTACCTACGAGCAGTACTTC. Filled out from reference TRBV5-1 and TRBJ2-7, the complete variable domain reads KAGVTQTPRYLIKTRGQQVTLSCSPISGHRSVSWYQQTPGQGLQFLFEYFSETQRNKGNFPGRFSGRQFSNSRSEMNVSTLELGDSALYLCASSMGLAVTYEQYFGPGTRLTVT.

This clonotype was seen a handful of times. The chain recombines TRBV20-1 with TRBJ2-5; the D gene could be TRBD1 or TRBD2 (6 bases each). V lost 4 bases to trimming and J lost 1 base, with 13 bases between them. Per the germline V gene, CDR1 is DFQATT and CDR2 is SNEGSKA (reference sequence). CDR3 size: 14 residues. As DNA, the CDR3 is TGCAGTGCTAAGGGGGGCCCTCTCCAAGAGACCCAGTACTTC. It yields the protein CSAKGGPLQETQYF.

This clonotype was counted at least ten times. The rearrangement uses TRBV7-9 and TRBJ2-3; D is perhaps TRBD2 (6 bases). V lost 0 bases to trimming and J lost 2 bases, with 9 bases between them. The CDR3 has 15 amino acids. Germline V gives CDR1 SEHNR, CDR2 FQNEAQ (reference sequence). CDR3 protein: CASSLALAPTDTQYF. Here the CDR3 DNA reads TGTGCCAGCAGCTTAGCGCTAGCGCCCACAGATACGCAGTATTTT. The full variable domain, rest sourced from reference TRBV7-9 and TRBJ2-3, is DTGVSQNPRHKITKRGQNVTFRCDPISEHNRLYWYRQTLGQGPEFLTYFQNEAQLEKSRLLSDRFSAERPKGSFSTLEIQRTEQGDSAMYLCASSLALAPTDTQYFGPGTRLTVL.

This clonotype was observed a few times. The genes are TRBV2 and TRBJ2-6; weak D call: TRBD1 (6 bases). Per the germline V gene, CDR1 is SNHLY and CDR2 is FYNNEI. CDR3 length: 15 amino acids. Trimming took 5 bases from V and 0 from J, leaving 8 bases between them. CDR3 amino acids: CASSLTGSGANVLTF. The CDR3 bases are TGTGCCAGCAGTTTGACAGGCTCTGGGGCCAACGTCCTGACTTTC.